The rows below give T cell receptor beta chains drawn from one sample of a study of CD8 T cells in ankylosing spondylitis. Each CDR3 protein is one row after TCRdb ran MiXCR on the 5' RACE reads. The sample has 800,000 to 900,000 distinct CDR3 sequences; about an eighth are singletons. Sequencing was performed on blood, either unsorted or a sorted T cell fraction (not recorded which). These receptors originate from a male donor with ankylosing spondylitis. Both conserved end residues are part of each CDR3. A D gene is named only where the DNA matches it firmly. Clone size appears in some rows only: once, few, many, or a class for an expanded clone.

>TRBJ2-5|many|TRBV7-2|-
TGTGCCAGCAGCTTAGGGCAGCGGGAGACCCAGTACTTC
CASSLGQRETQYF
>TRBJ1-5|-|TRBV6-1|-
TGTGCCAGCAGTGAATCATGGGGGCGCGGTCAGCCCCAGCATTTT
CASSESWGRGQPQHF
>TRBJ2-1|-|TRBV20-1|TRBD2
TGCAGTGCTGATGTATTTAGCGGGGTGAAGTTCTTC
CSADVFSGVKFF
>TRBJ2-2|-|TRBV4-2|TRBD1
TGTGCCAGCAGCCAACCGACAGGGGACGGCTACACCGGGGAGCTGTTTTTT
CASSQPTGDGYTGELFF
>TRBJ1-2|-|TRBV10-3|-
TGTGCCATCAGTGTAGGGGTTGATGGCTACACCTTC
CAISVGVDGYTF
>TRBJ2-7|-|TRBV4-3|-
TGCGCCAGCAGCCAAGAAGGTGACGGAACCTACGAGCAGTACTTC
CASSQEGDGTYEQYF
>TRBJ2-1|-|TRBV6-2/TRBV6-3|-
TGTGCCAGCACTCGAAACCAGAATGAGCAGTTCTTC
CASTRNQNEQFF
>TRBJ2-1|few|TRBV11-2|TRBD2
TGTGCCAGCAGCTCTCAGGGACTAGCGGGTACCTCCTACAATGAGCAGTTCTTC
CASSSQGLAGTSYNEQFF
>TRBJ1-1|few|TRBV7-9|-
TGTGCCAGCAGCTTAGCCCGGGTGGGTGAAGCTTTCTTT
CASSLARVGEAFF
>TRBJ2-5|-|TRBV2|TRBD1
TGTGCCAGCAGCGGGACAGGGCATTGGGAGACCCAGTACTTC
CASSGTGHWETQYF
>TRBJ2-3|-|TRBV25-1|TRBD1
TGTGCCAGCAGACCTCTAGGGACAGTAGGAACAGATACGCAGTATTTT
CASRPLGTVGTDTQYF
>TRBJ2-2|-|TRBV6-2/TRBV6-3|TRBD1
TGTGCCAGCCAACAGGGGGCCCCCGGGGAGCTGTTTTTT
CASQQGAPGELFF
>TRBJ1-2|few|TRBV4-2|-
TGTGCCAGCAGCCAAACGGGGGGAAAGAGTGGCTACACCTTC
CASSQTGGKSGYTF
>TRBJ1-1|-|TRBV6-6|-
TGTGCCAGCACCAGAGACATACTTGAAGCTTTCTTT
CASTRDILEAFF
>TRBJ1-6|-|TRBV5-1|-
TGCGCCAGCAGCTTCAGGGAGTATAATTCACCCCTCCACTTT
CASSFREYNSPLHF
>TRBJ1-5|few|TRBV20-1|TRBD1
TGCAGTGCTAGAGGGCAAAGACAGGGACTCAATCAGCCCCAGCATTTT
CSARGQRQGLNQPQHF
>TRBJ2-1|few|TRBV6-1|-
TGTGCCAGCTGCCGGGACCTGTACAATGAGCAGTTCTTC
CASCRDLYNEQFF
>TRBJ1-5|-|TRBV9|-
TGTGCCAGCAGCGTACTCCAGGGTCCCCACAATAGCTCCCTCTATAGCAATCAGCCCCAGCATTTT
CASSVLQGPHNSSLYSNQPQHF
>TRBJ1-6|-|TRBV5-6|-
TGTGCCAGCAGCTTCCTCGGGAATAATTCACCCCTCCACTTT
CASSFLGNNSPLHF
>TRBJ2-6|-|TRBV4-3|-
TGCGCCAGCAGCCAAGTTAATACGAGACATGGAAGCTCTGGGGCCAACGTCCTGACTTTC
CASSQVNTRHGSSGANVLTF
>TRBJ1-1|-|TRBV20-1|-
TGCAGTCCTAGGTGGACAGACACTGAAGCTTTCTTT
CSPRWTDTEAFF
>TRBJ2-7|many|TRBV10-3|-
TGTGCCATCAGTGAGGCTGTCAGGGCCTCCGAGCAGTACTTC
CAISEAVRASEQYF
>TRBJ1-5|many|TRBV7-2|-
TGTGCCAGCAGCTCCCCCGGTCAGCCCCAGCATTTT
CASSSPGQPQHF
>TRBJ2-2|-|TRBV20-1|TRBD2
TGCAGTGCTAGAGATTCGGGGGGATACACCGGGGAGCTGTTTTTT
CSARDSGGYTGELFF
>TRBJ2-2|many|TRBV27|-
TGTGCCAGCAGTTTATCGGGCCAGGGCCCGACCCGTCGGCTGTTTTTT
CASSLSGQGPTRRLFF
>TRBJ2-7|few|TRBV4-2|TRBD1
TGTGCCAGCAGCCAAGGACAGGGTCAGAGCTACGAGCAGTACTTC
CASSQGQGQSYEQYF
>TRBJ2-1|few|TRBV2|-
TGTGCCAGCAGGGCTAGCGAGAGCGGAAACGAGCAGTTCTTC
CASRASESGNEQFF
>TRBJ2-4|-|TRBV20-1|-
TGCAGTGCTGGTACCAGGGTGCCCGCCCAGTACTTC
CSAGTRVPAQYF
>TRBJ2-3|-|TRBV15|-
TGTGCCACCAGCAGAGATAGGGCGGGAAATACGCAGTATTTT
CATSRDRAGNTQYF
>TRBJ1-6|-|TRBV25-1|TRBD1
TGTGCCAGTAAGGACAGGAGCTCCTATAATTCACCCCTCCACTTT
CASKDRSSYNSPLHF
>TRBJ1-1|few|TRBV6-1|TRBD1
TGTGCCAGCAGTGCTCAGGACAGGAGTTACACTGAAGCTTTCTTT
CASSAQDRSYTEAFF
>TRBJ2-1|few|TRBV5-1|-
TGCGCCAGCAGTATGGAATCCTACAATGAGCAGTTCTTC
CASSMESYNEQFF
>TRBJ2-3|-|TRBV4-3|TRBD1
TGCGCCAGCAGCCGACAGGGGGTTTACACAGATACGCAGTATTTT
CASSRQGVYTDTQYF
>TRBJ2-7|-|TRBV20-1|TRBD2
TGCAGTGCTAGGATAGGGACTAGCGCCTCCTACGAGCAGTACTTC
CSARIGTSASYEQYF
>TRBJ1-1|-|TRBV5-3|-
TGTGCCAGAAGCCCGGACCGCGTGAACACTGAAGCTTTCTTT
CARSPDRVNTEAFF
>TRBJ1-2|few|TRBV15|-
TGTGCCACCAGCACCCTCAGGGAAGGGCACTACACCTTC
CATSTLREGHYTF
>TRBJ2-1|few|TRBV4-3|-
TGCGCCAGCAGCCCGGAGAGTGTGCGGGACTCCTACAATGAGCAGTTCTTC
CASSPESVRDSYNEQFF
>TRBJ2-1|-|TRBV4-1|TRBD2
TGCGCCAGCAGCCAAGACCCCGCGGGGGGTGGTGGGAATGAGCAGTTCTTC
CASSQDPAGGGGNEQFF
>TRBJ2-1|-|TRBV29-1|TRBD2
TGCAGCTTCGGGCCCCCGGGAGGGCCTTCCGATGAGCAGTTCTTC
CSFGPPGGPSDEQFF
>TRBJ2-3|many|TRBV7-9|-
TGTGCCAGCAGCTTAAAGGGGGTCAGCACAGATACGCAGTATTTT
CASSLKGVSTDTQYF
>TRBJ2-7|-|TRBV25-1|TRBD1
TGTGCCAGCAGTAAGTCGGGGACAGTAAACTACGAGCAGTACTTC
CASSKSGTVNYEQYF
>TRBJ1-2|-|TRBV20-1|-
TGCAGTGCTAGAGTGGGGCTCTATGGCTACACCTTC
CSARVGLYGYTF
>TRBJ2-3|many|TRBV20-1|-
TGCAGTGCTAAGGGACCCCGATCGCAGTATTTT
CSAKGPRSQYF
>TRBJ1-4|few|TRBV28|-
TGTGCCAGCACTCCGACGGGGGAAAAACTGTTTTTT
CASTPTGEKLFF
>TRBJ2-3|few|TRBV20-1|-
TGCAGTGTCCCGCCGGGGGGCGTAACAGATACGCAGTATTTT
CSVPPGGVTDTQYF
>TRBJ2-1|-|TRBV27|-
TGTGCCAGCAGTTTAGCCGGGCGGGATTACAATGAGCAGTTCTTC
CASSLAGRDYNEQFF
>TRBJ2-1|-|TRBV9|-
TGTGCCAGCAGCGTAGGCCAGCAGAAGAACAATGAGCAGTTCTTC
CASSVGQQKNNEQFF
>TRBJ1-3|few|TRBV27|-
TGTGCCAGCATGTGGGCAGGTGGAAACACCATATATTTT
CASMWAGGNTIYF
>TRBJ1-5|many|TRBV20-1|-
TGCAGTGCTAGAGTGGCCCCCGTTCAGCCCCAGCATTTT
CSARVAPVQPQHF
>TRBJ1-3|many|TRBV15|-
TGTGCCACCAGCAGCGACAGTCTCTTCTCTGGAAACACCATATATTTT
CATSSDSLFSGNTIYF
>TRBJ2-7|many|TRBV5-4|TRBD1
TGTGCCAGCAGCTTACCGGGACAGAACTACGAGCAGTACTTC
CASSLPGQNYEQYF
>TRBJ1-1|many|TRBV6-6|-
TGTGCCAGCAGTTACTCGCCGGGGACTGAAGCTTTCTTT
CASSYSPGTEAFF
>TRBJ2-1|many|TRBV29-1|TRBD2
TGCAGCGTGGCACCCGGACTAGCGGGAGCGAATGAGCAGTTCTTC
CSVAPGLAGANEQFF
>TRBJ2-7|few|TRBV4-2|TRBD1
TGTGCCAGCAGCCAGTTTGACAGGGGCTCCTACGAGCAGTACTTC
CASSQFDRGSYEQYF
>TRBJ2-3|many|TRBV20-1|-
TGCAGTGCTAGTTCGTCTAGCACAGATACGCAGTATTTT
CSASSSSTDTQYF
>TRBJ1-2|many|TRBV29-1|-
TGCAGCGTTGAAGCGACGGGAGGGTATGGCTACACCTTC
CSVEATGGYGYTF
>TRBJ2-1|many|TRBV29-1|TRBD2
TGCAGCGCCCCGGGGGGTCGGGAGCAGTTCTTC
CSAPGGREQFF
>TRBJ2-7|many|TRBV20-1|-
TGCAGTGCTGCCCTACAGGGACGCGAGCAGTACTTC
CSAALQGREQYF
>TRBJ2-7|many|TRBV6-2/TRBV6-3|TRBD1
TGTGCCAGCAGCCATTGGACAGGGCCCAGGGAGCAGTACTTC
CASSHWTGPREQYF
>TRBJ1-4|many|TRBV4-1|-
TGCGCCAGCAGCCAATTCATTTCCCCGAGGGAAAAACTGTTTTTT
CASSQFISPREKLFF